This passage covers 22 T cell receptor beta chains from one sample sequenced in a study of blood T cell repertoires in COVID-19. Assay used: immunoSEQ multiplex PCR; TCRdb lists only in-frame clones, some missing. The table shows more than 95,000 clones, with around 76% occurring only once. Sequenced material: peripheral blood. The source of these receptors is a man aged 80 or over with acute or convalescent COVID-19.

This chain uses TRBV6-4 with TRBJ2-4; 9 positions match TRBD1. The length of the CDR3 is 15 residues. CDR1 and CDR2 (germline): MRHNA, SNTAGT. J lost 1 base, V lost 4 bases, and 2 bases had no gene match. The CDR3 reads CASSVDRGAKNIQYF. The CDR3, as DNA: TGTGCCAGCAGTGTAGACAGGGGGGCCAAAAACATTCAGTACTTC.

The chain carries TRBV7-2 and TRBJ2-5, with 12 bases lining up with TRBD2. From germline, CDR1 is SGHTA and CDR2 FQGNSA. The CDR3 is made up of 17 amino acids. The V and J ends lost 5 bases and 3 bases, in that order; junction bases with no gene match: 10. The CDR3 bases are TGTGCCAGCAGCGTGGTTGGTTGGACTAGCGGGGAAGAGACCCAGTACTTC. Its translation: CASSVVGWTSGEETQYF.

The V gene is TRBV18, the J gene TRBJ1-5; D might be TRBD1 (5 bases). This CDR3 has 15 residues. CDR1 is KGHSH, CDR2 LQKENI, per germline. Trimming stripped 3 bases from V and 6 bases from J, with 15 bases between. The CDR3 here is CASSPSTAITQPQHF. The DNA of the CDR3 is TGTGCCAGCTCACCGTCGACAGCGATCACTCAGCCCCAGCATTTT. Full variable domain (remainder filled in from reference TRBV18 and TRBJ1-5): NAGVMQNPRHLVRRRGQEARLRCSPMKGHSHVYWYRQLPEEGLKFMVYLQKENIIDESGMPKERFSAEFPKEGPSILRIQQVVRGDSAAYFCASSPSTAITQPQHFGDGTRLSIL.

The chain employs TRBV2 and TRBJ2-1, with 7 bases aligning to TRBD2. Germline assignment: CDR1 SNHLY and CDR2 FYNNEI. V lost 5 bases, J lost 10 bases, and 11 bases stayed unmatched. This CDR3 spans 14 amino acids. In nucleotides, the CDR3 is TGTGCCAGCAGTCCAATTACGGGGGGACCGGAGCAGTTCTTC. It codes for CASSPITGGPEQFF.

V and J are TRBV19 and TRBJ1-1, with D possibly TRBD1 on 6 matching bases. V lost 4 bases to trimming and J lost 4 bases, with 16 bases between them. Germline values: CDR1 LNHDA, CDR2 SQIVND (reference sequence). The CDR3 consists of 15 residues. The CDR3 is CASSNHREGSTEAFF. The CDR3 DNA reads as TGTGCCAGTAGTAATCACAGGGAGGGTAGCACTGAAGCTTTCTTT.

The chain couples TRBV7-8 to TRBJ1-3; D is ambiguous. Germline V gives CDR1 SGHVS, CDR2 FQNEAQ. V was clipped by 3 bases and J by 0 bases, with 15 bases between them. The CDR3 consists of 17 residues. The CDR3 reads CASSLSNRGYSGNTIYF. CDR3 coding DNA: TGTGCCAGCAGCTTGAGTAACAGAGGGTACTCTGGAAACACCATATATTTT.

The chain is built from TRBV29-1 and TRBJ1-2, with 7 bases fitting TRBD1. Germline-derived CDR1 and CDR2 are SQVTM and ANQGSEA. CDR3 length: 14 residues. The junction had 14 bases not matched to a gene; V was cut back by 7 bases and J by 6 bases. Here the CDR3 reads CSGSTMDRFDGYTF. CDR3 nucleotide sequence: TGCAGCGGAAGTACCATGGACAGGTTCGATGGCTACACCTTC.

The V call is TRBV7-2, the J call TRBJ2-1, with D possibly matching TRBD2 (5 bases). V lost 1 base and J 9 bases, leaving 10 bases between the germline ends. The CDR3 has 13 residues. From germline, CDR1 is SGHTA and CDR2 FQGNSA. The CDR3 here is CASSLGPGSEQFF. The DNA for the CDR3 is TGTGCCAGCAGCTTAGGACCGGGAAGTGAGCAGTTCTTC.

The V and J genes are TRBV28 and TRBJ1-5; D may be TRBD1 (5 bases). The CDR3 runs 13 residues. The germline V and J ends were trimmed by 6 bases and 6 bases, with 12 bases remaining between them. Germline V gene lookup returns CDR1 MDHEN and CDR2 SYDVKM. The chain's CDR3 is CASSPGGVQPQHF. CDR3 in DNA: TGTGCCAGCAGCCCCGGAGGGGTTCAGCCCCAGCATTTT.

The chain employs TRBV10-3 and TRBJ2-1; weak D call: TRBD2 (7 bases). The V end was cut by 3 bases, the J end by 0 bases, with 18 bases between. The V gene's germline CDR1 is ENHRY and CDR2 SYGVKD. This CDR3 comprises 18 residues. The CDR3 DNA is TGTGCCATCAGTGACCTTGCGGGGGCGCAGAGCTCCTACAATGAGCAGTTCTTC. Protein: CAISDLAGAQSSYNEQFF.

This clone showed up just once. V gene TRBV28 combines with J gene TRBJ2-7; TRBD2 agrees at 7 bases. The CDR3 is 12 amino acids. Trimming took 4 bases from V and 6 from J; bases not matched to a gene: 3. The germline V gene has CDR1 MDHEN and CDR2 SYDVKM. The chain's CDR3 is CASSSRTSEQYF. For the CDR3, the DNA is TGTGCCAGCAGTTCCCGGACTAGCGAGCAGTACTTC.

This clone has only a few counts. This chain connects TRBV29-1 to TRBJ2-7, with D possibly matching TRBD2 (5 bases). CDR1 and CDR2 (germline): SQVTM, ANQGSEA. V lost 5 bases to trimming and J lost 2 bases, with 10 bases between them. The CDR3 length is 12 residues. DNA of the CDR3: TGCAGCGTTAAGGACGGGACCTACGAGCAGTACTTC. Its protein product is CSVKDGTYEQYF.

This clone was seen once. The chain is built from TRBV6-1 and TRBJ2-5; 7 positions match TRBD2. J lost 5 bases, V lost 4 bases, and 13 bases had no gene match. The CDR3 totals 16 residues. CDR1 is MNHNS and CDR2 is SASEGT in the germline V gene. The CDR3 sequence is CASSVKVGGSGETQYF. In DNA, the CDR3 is TGTGCCAGCAGTGTAAAAGTGGGGGGGTCTGGGGAGACCCAGTACTTC.

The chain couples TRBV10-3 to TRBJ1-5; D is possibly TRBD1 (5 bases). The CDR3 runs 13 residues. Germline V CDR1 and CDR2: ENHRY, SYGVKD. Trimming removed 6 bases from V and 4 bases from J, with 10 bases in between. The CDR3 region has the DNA TGTGCCATCAGCCCGCAGGGAAATCAGCCCCAGCATTTT. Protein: CAISPQGNQPQHF.

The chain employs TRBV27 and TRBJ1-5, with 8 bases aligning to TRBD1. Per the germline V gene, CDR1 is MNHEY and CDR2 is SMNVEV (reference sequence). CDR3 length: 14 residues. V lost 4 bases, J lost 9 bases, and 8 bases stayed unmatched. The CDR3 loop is CASSSDRVLRPQHF. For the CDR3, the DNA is TGTGCCAGCAGTTCGGACAGGGTTCTGAGGCCCCAGCATTTT.

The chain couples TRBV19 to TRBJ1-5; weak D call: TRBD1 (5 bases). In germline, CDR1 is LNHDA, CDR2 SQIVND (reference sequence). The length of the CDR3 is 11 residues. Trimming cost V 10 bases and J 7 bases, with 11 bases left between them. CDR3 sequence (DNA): TGTGCCACTGGGGCGGGGCAGCCCCAGCATTTT. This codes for CATGAGQPQHF.

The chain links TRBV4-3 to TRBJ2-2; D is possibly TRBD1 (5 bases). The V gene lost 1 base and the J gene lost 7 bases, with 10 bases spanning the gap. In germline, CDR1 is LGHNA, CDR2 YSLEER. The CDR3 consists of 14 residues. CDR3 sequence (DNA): TGCGCCAGCAGCCAAGTCCCCAGGGTCGGGGAGCTGTTTTTT. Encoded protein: CASSQVPRVGELFF.

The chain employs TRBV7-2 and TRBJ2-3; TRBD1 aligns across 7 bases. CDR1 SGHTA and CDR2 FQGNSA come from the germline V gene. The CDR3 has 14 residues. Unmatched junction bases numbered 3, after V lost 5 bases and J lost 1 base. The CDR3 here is CASSPDRGTDTQYF. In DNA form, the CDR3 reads TGTGCCAGCAGCCCCGACAGGGGCACAGATACGCAGTATTTT. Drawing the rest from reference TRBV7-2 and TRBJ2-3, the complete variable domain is GAGVSQSPSNKVTEKGKDVELRCDPISGHTALYWYRQSLGQGLEFLIYFQGNSAPDKSGLPSDRFSAERTGGSVSTLTIQRTQQEDSAVYLCASSPDRGTDTQYFGPGTRLTVL.

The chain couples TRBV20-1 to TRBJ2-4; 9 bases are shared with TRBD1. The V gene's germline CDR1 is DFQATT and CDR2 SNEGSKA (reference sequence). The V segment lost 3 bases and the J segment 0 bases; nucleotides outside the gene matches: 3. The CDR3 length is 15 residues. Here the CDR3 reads CSASGQGLAKNIQYF. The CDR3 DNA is TGCAGTGCTAGTGGACAGGGGCTAGCCAAAAACATTCAGTACTTC.

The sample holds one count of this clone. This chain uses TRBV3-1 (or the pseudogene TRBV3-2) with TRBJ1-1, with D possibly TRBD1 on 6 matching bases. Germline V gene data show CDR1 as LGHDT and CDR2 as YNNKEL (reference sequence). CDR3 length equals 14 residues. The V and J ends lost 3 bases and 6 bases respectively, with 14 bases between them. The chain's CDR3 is CASSHVGQIAEAFF. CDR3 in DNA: TGTGCCAGCAGCCATGTTGGACAGATCGCTGAAGCTTTCTTT.

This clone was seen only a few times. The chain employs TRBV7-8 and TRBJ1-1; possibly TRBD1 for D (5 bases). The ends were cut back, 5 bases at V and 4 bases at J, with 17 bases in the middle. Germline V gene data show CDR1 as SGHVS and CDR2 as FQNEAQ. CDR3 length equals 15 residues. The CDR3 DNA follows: TGTGCCAGCAGCCCAACTCAGGGCAGGTTCACTGAAGCTTTCTTT. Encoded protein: CASSPTQGRFTEAFF.

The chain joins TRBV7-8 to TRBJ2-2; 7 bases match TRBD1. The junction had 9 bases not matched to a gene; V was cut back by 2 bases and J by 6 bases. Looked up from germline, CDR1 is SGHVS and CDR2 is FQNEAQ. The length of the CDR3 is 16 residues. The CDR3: CASSLRAKGAAGELFF. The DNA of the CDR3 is TGTGCCAGCAGCTTAAGGGCCAAGGGGGCGGCCGGGGAGCTGTTTTTT. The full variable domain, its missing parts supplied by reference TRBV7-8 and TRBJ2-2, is GAGVSQSPRYKVAKRGQDVALRCDPISGHVSLFWYQQALGQGPEFLTYFQNEAQLDKSGLPSDRFFAERPEGSVSTLKIQRTQQEDSAVYLCASSLRAKGAAGELFFGEGSRLTVL.